The rows below give T cell receptor beta chains drawn from one sample of a study of blood T cell repertoires in COVID-19. Method: immunoSEQ multiplex PCR; TCRdb's copy keeps in-frame clones and lacks some. The profile shows more than 90,000 clones, 72% of them singletons. Sequencing was performed on peripheral blood. The receptors originated from a woman between 55 and 75 years old in a cohort sampled during active or convalescent COVID-19. CDR3s include the opening cysteine and the closing phenylalanine or tryptophan. The D gene is left open where the match is weak. Rows may omit the clone size; those that give it use once, few, many or a size class.

V gene	J gene	clone size	D gene	CDR3 DNA	CDR3 protein
TRBV5-8	TRBJ2-2	-	-	TGTGCCAGCAGCCGTCGTTTGTCGAACACCGGGGAGCTGTTTTTT	CASSRRLSNTGELFF
TRBV5-5	TRBJ1-1	-	-	TGTGCCAGCAGCTTGAACTCTGGAGCTTTCTTT	CASSLNSGAFF
TRBV27	TRBJ1-2	-	-	TGTGCCAGCAGTTTTCGGTCAGGGAACTTTAACTATGGCTACACCTTC	CASSFRSGNFNYGYTF
TRBV18	TRBJ2-1	-	TRBD2	TGTGCCAGCTCACCACTGGGGACTAGCGGGGGTGCCTCCTACAATGAGCAGTTCTTC	CASSPLGTSGGASYNEQFF
TRBV9	TRBJ1-2	-	-	TGTGCCAGCAGCGGCAGATTCTATGGCTACACCTTC	CASSGRFYGYTF
TRBV2	TRBJ2-5	-	-	TGTGCCAGCAGTGCGGGCGGGGGCCCCCAAGAGACCCAGTACTTC	CASSAGGGPQETQYF
TRBV7-9	TRBJ2-1	-	TRBD2	TGTGCCAGCAGCCCCCCAGCGGGGGAAAAGTTTGAGCAGTTCTTC	CASSPPAGEKFEQFF
TRBV15	TRBJ2-5	-	-	TGTGCCACCAGCGATACACAGCAAGAGACCCAGTACTTC	CATSDTQQETQYF
TRBV10-2	TRBJ2-2	-	-	TGCGCCAGCAGTGAGTCGAGACAGCCCACCGGGGAGCTGTTTTTT	CASSESRQPTGELFF
TRBV7-3	TRBJ2-3	-	-	TGTGCCAGCAGCCCGTGGGGTGTAGCGGGCACAGATACGCAGTATTTT	CASSPWGVAGTDTQYF
TRBV6-6	TRBJ1-5	-	TRBD1	TGTGCCAGCAGCCGCGGGACAGACACAAGCAATCAGCCCCAGCATTTT	CASSRGTDTSNQPQHF
TRBV27	TRBJ2-2	-	TRBD2	TGTGCCAGCAGTTTCCCGCTCGGGGGGGGGATCACCGGGGAGCTGTTTTTT	CASSFPLGGGITGELFF
TRBV5-6	TRBJ2-3	-	-	TGTGCCAGCAGCTTGGCCCAGGGAGGAACCACAGATACGCAGTATTTT	CASSLAQGGTTDTQYF
TRBV13	TRBJ1-2	-	-	TGTGCCAGCAGCTTACGCCCAGAAGCTAACTATGGCTACACCTTC	CASSLRPEANYGYTF
TRBV6-5	TRBJ1-2	once	-	TGTGCCAGCAGTTCTCACGACACCTTCTATGGCTACACCTTC	CASSSHDTFYGYTF
TRBV7-9	TRBJ2-7	-	-	TGTGCCAGCAGCCTAGAGCTGGGAGGAAAATACGAGCAGTACTTC	CASSLELGGKYEQYF
TRBV7-9	TRBJ1-2	many	-	TGTGCCAGCAGCACCCGACTGGCCTATGGCTACACCTTC	CASSTRLAYGYTF
TRBV2	TRBJ1-1	few	-	TGTGCCAGCAGGTTACAGATCCGAATGAACACTGAAGCTTTCTTT	CASRLQIRMNTEAFF
TRBV18	TRBJ1-6	-	-	TGTGCCAGCTCACCAAGTCAGGGGAATTCACCCCTCCACTTT	CASSPSQGNSPLHF
TRBV30	TRBJ2-1	once	TRBD2	TGTGCCTGGAGTAGCGGGGGGGGTTACAATGAGCAGTTCTTC	CAWSSGGGYNEQFF
TRBV12-3/TRBV12-4	TRBJ1-2	-	-	TGTGCCAGCAGTCTTAACTATGGCTACACCTTC	CASSLNYGYTF
TRBV5-1	TRBJ2-7	-	-	TGCGCCAGCAGCGACGAGACAGGTGCGGACGAGCAGTACTTC	CASSDETGADEQYF
TRBV5-1	TRBJ2-3	-	TRBD2	TGCGCCAGCAGTCGACTAGCGGGGGGGCCTAGCACAGATACGCAGTATTTT	CASSRLAGGPSTDTQYF
TRBV15	TRBJ2-5	-	TRBD2	TGTGCCACCAGCAGAGAGATAGGGACTAGCGGGGGGGCGGCCCTACAAGAGACCCAGTACTTC	CATSREIGTSGGAALQETQYF
TRBV18	TRBJ2-5	-	-	TGTGCCAGCTCACCACTTGCCAGGGATGGGGAGACCCAGTACTTC	CASSPLARDGETQYF
TRBV18	TRBJ2-7	-	TRBD1	TGTGCCAGCTCACGGGGACAGGGGAACTACGAGCAGTACTTC	CASSRGQGNYEQYF
TRBV27	TRBJ1-5	few	-	TGTGCCAGCAGATTCGGGACTGCGAGCAATCAGCCCCAGCATTTT	CASRFGTASNQPQHF
TRBV2	TRBJ1-6	few	-	TGTGCCAGCAGTACCGACAAAAGATTGGGTAATTCACCCCTCCACTTT	CASSTDKRLGNSPLHF
TRBV11-3	TRBJ1-4	once	TRBD1	TGTGCCAGCAGCTTAGGCCGGGGGACAGCAACTAATGAAAAACTGTTTTTT	CASSLGRGTATNEKLFF
TRBV6-6	TRBJ1-1	-	TRBD1	TGTGCCAGCAGTTTTACTAAGACAGGGGAGAACACTGAAGCTTTCTTT	CASSFTKTGENTEAFF
TRBV27	TRBJ1-2	-	TRBD1	TGTGCCAGCAGTTTAATGGCAGGGGGAACGACTATCTATGGCTACACCTTC	CASSLMAGGTTIYGYTF
TRBV3-1/TRBV3-2	TRBJ1-1	-	TRBD1	TGTGCCAGCAGCCCTTTTAGGACAGGTGGAAACACTGAAGCTTTCTTT	CASSPFRTGGNTEAFF
TRBV14	TRBJ1-2	few	-	TGTGCCAGCAGCCAAGCCTCTTGCTACAGGGTTATCTATGGCTACACCTTC	CASSQASCYRVIYGYTF